This note documents a single TCR beta chain sequence. This clonotype was detected only a few times. What this receptor recognizes is not known. No much larger clone exists at a distance of one base, and base qualities are not known. The sample is drawn from a study of T cells in Graves' hyperthyroidism and ophthalmopathy (dated by TCRdb to the late 2010s). Turning to the overall study: Peripheral blood was collected at initial diagnosis, before any treatment. For training and testing, the 100 or so patients in the discovery cohort were randomly divided in a 7:3 ratio. The paper reports TCR Vbeta CDR3 sequencing of approximately 130 peripheral blood samples: over 40 ophthalmopathy, over 70 hyperthyroidism and about 17 progressor patients. In about six Graves' hyperthyroidism patients, the study also compared T-cell repertoires from thyroid tissue with T-cell repertoires from blood. After sampling, hyperthyroidism patients received methimazole starting at 30 mg daily, and ophthalmopathy patients received high-dose intravenous methylprednisolone. To identify distinguishing TCR V-J signatures, a discovery cohort of around 100 patients was used, comprising some 43 with Graves' ophthalmopathy and some 57 with stable Graves' hyperthyroidism. Whether ophthalmopathy could be predicted prospectively was tested in an independent validation cohort made up of under 20 hyperthyroidism patients plus 17 patients who later progressed to ophthalmopathy.

The paper as a whole reports these results and caveats: Sample size was not statistically predetermined, and investigators were not blinded to group allocation. Blood samples also contained most of the expanded thyroid clonotypes (frequency above 0.001), which suggests that blood repertoires may reflect thyroid immune responses. Ophthalmopathy was separated from stable hyperthyroidism by a 13 V-J signature model, with approximately 90% sensitivity and roughly 84% specificity obtained in cross-validation and 80%/75% obtained in testing. In validation, progression to ophthalmopathy was predicted by the model with 55% to 71% sensitivity and 72% to 85% specificity, a median of approximately 6.5 months before onset.

Amplification of TCR beta CDR3 regions was carried out from RNA transcripts. The TCR CDR3 was subjected to a first round of RT-PCR using the HTBI primer set and the Qiagen OneStep RT-PCR kit. Libraries were constructed in a second round of multiplex PCR, after which size selection and purification were performed. Libraries were sequenced paired-end with 100 bp reads on an Illumina HiSeq2000. As for the original processing: SOAPnuke was used to process the raw data, throwing out any read that contained adapters or uncalled bases, had a mean Phred below 15, or lacked an exact constant-primer or identifier match. COPE v1.2.5 was used to merge the high-quality paired reads, and each unique nucleotide sequence was defined as a clonotype. MiTCR v1.1 was used to align the clonotypes against IMGT TRBV, TRBD and TRBJ reference segments. Analysis was restricted to V-J combinations with a frequency above 0.0001, which covered about 99% of repertoires. The TCS score was defined as the ratio of F50 (clonal expansion) to E x V (chaos), calculated using BLOSUM62-based TCRdist between CDR3 peptides within each V-J. Welch's t-statistics and random forest reduced around 520 V-J features to 13, which were used in a naive Bayes classifier (R e1071). TCRdb redid the processing of the public reads, applying fastp at Q25 and MiXCR, and retained in-frame beta chains. Each CDR3 protein appears once, grouped with its most common genes and DNA. None of the V and J calls come from the authors' own analysis; TCRdb made them. For this sample there are 600,000 to 850,000 distinct CDR3 sequences; about 17% appear just once. The top ten clones comprise 15% to 20% of the sample.

The hyperthyroidism patients were between 18 and 65 years old and newly diagnosed, with a disease duration of less than 2 months. The study excluded patients with uncontrolled infections, other autoimmune diseases, pregnancy or lactation. Diagnoses were established on the basis of clinical symptoms, serum thyroxine and TRAb, thyroid ultrasound, and orbital computed tomography. Blood from progressor patients was drawn when they were first diagnosed with hyperthyroidism, before any ophthalmopathy symptoms appeared. PBMCs were isolated from about 10 ml of fresh peripheral blood by Ficoll-Paque density gradient centrifugation. Progressor patients were initially diagnosed with Graves' hyperthyroidism and developed ophthalmopathy during follow-up. Total RNA was extracted using Trizol reagent, and RNA quality was assessed on an Agilent 2100 Bioanalyzer. The sequenced sample consisted of blood. The TCR sequence derives from a woman between 45 and 60 years old with Graves' hyperthyroidism that later progressed to Graves' ophthalmopathy.

The CDR3 corresponds to CASSVDSGGYTF. The DNA is TGTGCCAGCAGCGTAGATAGTGGCGGCTACACCTTC. The chain was built from TRBV9 and TRBJ1-2, with the identity of the D gene unclear. Its CDR3 holds 12 amino acids, cysteine through phenylalanine. This entry keeps only the CDR3 DNA: 36 bases, framed from base 1. CDR1 and CDR2 are drawn from the germline V gene: SGDLS, YYNGEE. A distance of 8 bases separates the germline ends of V and J, which lose 0 bases and 8 bases respectively.